This T cell receptor (beta chain) was sequenced in a study of blood T cell repertoires in COVID-19. Turning to the study itself: The analysed material was cDNA or gDNA that came from T cells, B-cell-depleted T cells, or PBMCs.

The data were produced by immunoSEQ multiplex PCR, yet TCRdb's version contains in-frame clones alone and is incomplete. The sample consists of under 300,000 clones, approximately 90% of them appearing once. Trimming took 7 bases from V and 1 from J; bases not matched to a gene: 9. Germline CDR1 is SGHTA and CDR2 is FQGNSA. The CDR3 runs 16 residues. The specimen was PBMCs or T cells enriched from blood (not recorded which). This TCR was sampled from a woman aged 40 to 50 with acute COVID-19. The rearrangement joins TRBV7-2 to TRBJ1-2; 10 positions agree with TRBD1. DNA of the CDR3: TGTGCCAGCACCTCAAGGGACAGGGGCCTTAACTATGGCTACACCTTC. Protein: CASTSRDRGLNYGYTF. Variable domain in full (rest from reference TRBV7-2 and TRBJ1-2): GAGVSQSPSNKVTEKGKDVELRCDPISGHTALYWYRQSLGQGLEFLIYFQGNSAPDKSGLPSDRFSAERTGGSVSTLTIQRTQQEDSAVYLCASTSRDRGLNYGYTFGSGTRLTVV.